What follows is one T cell receptor (beta chain) and its context. This CDR3 region has 14 residues. V lost 1 base to trimming and J lost 3 bases, with 10 bases between them. Germline CDR1 SGHRS, CDR2 YFSETQ. The data are from a study of CD8 T cells in Susac syndrome. Sequencing targeted TCR beta in blood CD8+ and CD4+ T cells. Matching for age and sex applied to the controls, who were healthy donors. TEMRA cells were enriched by FACS, and CD4+ and CD8+ T cells were negatively isolated. Reverse transcription of about 0.5 to 1 ug RNA was carried out with random hexamers. An immunoSEQ multiplex PCR amplified TCR beta CDR3 over 54 Vbeta and 13 Jbeta. TCRdb processed the immunoSEQ multiplex PCR reads anew with MiXCR; each CDR3 protein has one entry. The repertoire holds about 160,000 distinct CDR3 sequences, with 90% to 95% as singletons.

Sequenced input: CD4+ T cells from PBMCs. V gene TRBV5-1 combines with J gene TRBJ1-1; D is unresolved. The TCR sequence derives from a human donor in good health. As DNA, the CDR3 is TGCGCCAGCAGCTTGTTGTCCGAGGACACTGAAGCTTTCTTT. It codes for CASSLLSEDTEAFF.